The 5 T cell receptor beta chains presented below share a single source sample, sequenced in a study of blood T cell repertoires in COVID-19. The method was immunoSEQ multiplex PCR; TCRdb's version includes in-frame clones alone and lacks a portion of them. The data hold nearly 350,000 clones, with approximately 90% observed a single time. Material: peripheral blood. The receptors were sampled from a young woman who had recovered from COVID-19.

The J gene is TRBJ2-1, the V gene TRBV5-6; 9 bases are a match to TRBD2. The CDR3 extends over 17 amino acids. Germline V lookup: CDR1 SGHDT, CDR2 YYEEEE. V was pared by 4 bases and J by 3 bases, with 11 bases of the junction left unmatched. DNA for the CDR3: TGTGCCAGCAGCACGGTAGCGGGAGTGATTGTCTACAATGAGCAGTTCTTC. This encodes CASSTVAGVIVYNEQFF.

V gene TRBV11-3 combines with J gene TRBJ2-2; D gene unclear. V was clipped by 1 base and J by 7 bases, with 13 bases between them. The germline V gene encodes CDR1 SGHNT and CDR2 YENEEA. The CDR3 length is 15 residues. The CDR3 DNA is TGTGCCAGCAGCTTAGTGCTCCTAGGTGGCGGGGAGCTGTTTTTT. This sequence encodes CASSLVLLGGGELFF.

V gene TRBV7-9 combines with J gene TRBJ1-4, with 8 bases that match TRBD1. Germline values: CDR1 SEHNR, CDR2 FQNEAQ (reference sequence). V lost 3 bases, J lost 5 bases, and 5 bases stayed unmatched. This CDR3 contains 15 residues. CDR3 protein: CASSFQGARNEKLFF. The CDR3 DNA reads TGTGCCAGCAGCTTTCAGGGGGCGCGCAATGAAAAACTGTTTTTT. The full variable domain, rest sourced from reference TRBV7-9 and TRBJ1-4, is DTGVSQNPRHKITKRGQNVTFRCDPISEHNRLYWYRQTLGQGPEFLTYFQNEAQLEKSRLLSDRFSAERPKGSFSTLEIQRTEQGDSAMYLCASSFQGARNEKLFFGSGTQLSVL.

The rearrangement joins TRBV3-1 (or the pseudogene TRBV3-2) to TRBJ2-1; 11 bases line up with TRBD1. With 5 bases clipped from V and 4 bases from J, the junction kept 4 bases outside the gene matches. Germline CDR1 LGHDT, CDR2 YNNKEL (reference sequence). The CDR3 is made up of 15 amino acids. This CDR3 reads CASSSGTGGYNEQFF. The CDR3 bases are TGTGCCAGCAGCTCCGGGACAGGGGGTTACAATGAGCAGTTCTTC.

This chain connects TRBV19 to TRBJ1-1; D uncertain. V shed 9 bases and J shed 2 bases, with 7 bases lying between them. This CDR3 spans 11 amino acids. CDR1 and CDR2 (germline): LNHDA, SQIVND (reference sequence). CDR3 in amino acids: CASRQNTEAFF. The CDR3 nucleotides are TGTGCCAGCCGACAAAACACTGAAGCTTTCTTT.